The 10 T cell receptor beta chains reported below all come from one sample, sequenced in a study of T cells in Graves' hyperthyroidism and ophthalmopathy. The CDR3 regions of TCR beta were amplified from RNA transcripts. A first-round RT-PCR of the TCR CDR3 used the HTBI primer set. TCRdb reprocessed the multiplex PCR reads via MiXCR and lists one record per CDR3 protein. The top ten clones hold about 8.9% of a sample with hundreds of thousands of distinct CDR3 sequences, over 35% of them seen once. Source material: blood. These receptors all come from a man between 18 and 29 years old with Graves' hyperthyroidism.

V usage is TRBV7-9 and J usage is TRBJ2-3; D is tentatively TRBD1 or TRBD2 (5 bases each). With 4 bases removed from V and 2 bases from J, the gap between germline ends came to 16 bases. The CDR3 is 16 residues long. Germline CDR1 reads SEHNR; CDR2 reads FQNEAQ (reference sequence). CDR3 nucleotides: TGTGCCAGCAGCTCCGGGGCAGAGGGAACCACAGATACGCAGTATTTT. Amino acid sequence: CASSSGAEGTTDTQYF. Complete variable domain (other parts from reference TRBV7-9 and TRBJ2-3): DTGVSQNPRHKITKRGQNVTFRCDPISEHNRLYWYRQTLGQGPEFLTYFQNEAQLEKSRLLSDRFSAERPKGSFSTLEIQRTEQGDSAMYLCASSSGAEGTTDTQYFGPGTRLTVL.

This clonotype was counted a single time. The chain is built from TRBV7-9 and TRBJ1-1, with D possibly matching TRBD1 (6 bases). CDR1 and CDR2 (germline): SEHNR, FQNEAQ (reference sequence). The CDR3 length is 14 residues. Trimming took 5 bases from V and 2 from J, leaving 12 bases between them. In DNA form, the CDR3 reads TGTGCCAGCAGCAAAAGGGGGGGAAACACTGAAGCTTTCTTT. Its protein product is CASSKRGGNTEAFF.

This sequence joins TRBV7-2 and TRBJ1-1; unclear D gene. The germline CDR1 and CDR2 sequences are SGHTA and FQGNSA. V lost 4 bases, J lost 6 bases, and 12 bases lay in between. This CDR3 spans 13 amino acids. CDR3 coding DNA: TGTGCCAGCAGCTCAGCTCCGGGTTCTGAAGCTTTCTTT. Translated, it gives CASSSAPGSEAFF.

The sample holds many counts of this clonotype. The V call is TRBV7-2, the J call TRBJ1-5; D possibly corresponds to TRBD1 (5 bases). The CDR3 is made up of 15 amino acids. The germline CDR1 and CDR2 sequences are SGHTA and FQGNSA. Trimming stripped 5 bases from V and 6 bases from J, with 17 bases between. CDR3 loop: CASSPRVGVGQPQHF. CDR3 bases: TGTGCCAGCAGCCCGAGGGTAGGGGTAGGTCAGCCCCAGCATTTT.

This clonotype showed up many times. The gene calls are TRBV7-2 and TRBJ1-1, with 7 nucleotides matching TRBD1. This CDR3 comprises 15 residues. From germline, CDR1 is SGHTA and CDR2 FQGNSA. Germline trimming cut 0 bases from V and 0 bases from J; bases unmatched to any gene: 1. The DNA for the CDR3 is TGTGCCAGCAGCTTAGCGACAGGGCTGAACACTGAAGCTTTCTTT. Translated: CASSLATGLNTEAFF. Full variable domain (outside the CDR3, taken from reference TRBV7-2 and TRBJ1-1): GAGVSQSPSNKVTEKGKDVELRCDPISGHTALYWYRQSLGQGLEFLIYFQGNSAPDKSGLPSDRFSAERTGGSVSTLTIQRTQQEDSAVYLCASSLATGLNTEAFFGQGTRLTVV.

This clonotype showed up just a few times. The rearrangement uses TRBV12-3 or TRBV12-4 and TRBJ2-7; possible D gene TRBD2, 6 bases. V dropped 2 bases and J dropped 3 bases, with 11 bases sitting between them. The CDR3 has 14 amino acids. The CDR3 DNA reads TGTGCCAGCAGTTTACTGGGACTTGTCTACGAGCAGTACTTC. Translation gives CASSLLGLVYEQYF.

This chain joins TRBV5-4 and TRBJ2-5, with 13 bases lining up with TRBD2. The germline gives CDR1 SGHNT, CDR2 YYREEE (reference sequence). The junction had 7 bases not matched to a gene; V was cut back by 4 bases and J by 4 bases. This CDR3 spans 16 amino acids. The CDR3 nucleotides are TGTGCCAGCAGCACCGGACTAGCGGGGGAAATAGAGACCCAGTACTTC. As protein: CASSTGLAGEIETQYF.

The rearrangement uses TRBV6-5 and TRBJ1-4; no definite D call. The V end was cut by 2 bases, the J end by 5 bases, with 9 bases between. The CDR3 covers 14 residues. CDR1 is MNHEY and CDR2 is SVGAGI in the germline V gene. CDR3 in amino acids: CASSYRAVNEKLFF. In DNA form, the CDR3 reads TGTGCCAGCAGTTACAGGGCGGTGAATGAAAAACTGTTTTTT.

The V call is TRBV9, the J call TRBJ1-2, with a possible D match to TRBD1 (6 bases). The CDR3 extends over 13 amino acids. Germline V gene data show CDR1 as SGDLS and CDR2 as YYNGEE. Between the trimmed V and J ends, which lost 7 bases and 2 bases, there was a span of 12 bases. CDR3 DNA sequence: TGTGCCAGCGGGGGCCTCCTGAACTATGGCTACACCTTC. Translated: CASGGLLNYGYTF. Variable domain in full (rest from reference TRBV9 and TRBJ1-2): DSGVTQTPKHLITATGQRVTLRCSPRSGDLSVYWYQQSLDQGLQFLIQYYNGEERAKGNILERFSAQQFPDLHSELNLSSLELGDSALYFCASGGLLNYGYTFGSGTRLTVV.

The chain joins TRBV9 to TRBJ2-5; 11 bases match TRBD2. CDR1 SGDLS and CDR2 YYNGEE come from the germline V gene. The V gene end was trimmed by 4 bases and the J gene end by 3 bases; junction bases not matched to a gene: 8. This CDR3 contains 16 residues. The CDR3 DNA reads TGTGCCAGCAGCCCCAGGACTAGCGGGCCTAAAGAGACCCAGTACTTC. It yields the protein CASSPRTSGPKETQYF.